Presented here are 24 T cell receptor beta chains from one specimen sequenced in a study of identical twins. A single record per CDR3 protein comes from TCRdb applying MiXCR to the 5' RACE reads. The data contain around 200,000 distinct CDR3 sequences, around 10% of them singletons. Sequencing was carried out using memory (CD45RO+) T cells sorted from blood. These receptors were taken from a woman aged 18-29 years in good health.

The chain is built from TRBV20-1 and TRBJ2-7; TRBD1 aligns across 9 bases. CDR1 is DFQATT, CDR2 SNEGSKA, per germline (reference sequence). J lost 2 bases, V lost 3 bases, and 5 bases had no gene match. The CDR3 extends over 14 amino acids. The CDR3 here is CSASGTGRTYEQYF. The CDR3 region has the DNA TGCAGTGCTAGCGGGACAGGGAGAACCTACGAGCAGTACTTC.

This rearrangement joins TRBV30 to TRBJ2-3, with D perhaps assigned TRBD1 or TRBD2 (5 bases each). Germline assignment: CDR1 GTSNPN and CDR2 SVGIG (reference sequence). CDR3 length: 12 amino acids. The V and J ends lost 2 bases and 14 bases respectively, with 17 bases between them. As DNA, the CDR3 is TGTGCCTGGAGTTCGGGACCGGGGTTGGTGTATTTT. It encodes CAWSSGPGLVYF.

Only a few counts were recorded for this clonotype. The chain couples TRBV5-1 to TRBJ1-2; TRBD1 aligns across 7 bases. The CDR3 has 15 residues. V lost 3 bases to trimming and J lost 6 bases; unmatched junction nucleotides: 11. Germline V lookup: CDR1 SGHRS, CDR2 YFSETQ. The CDR3 spells CASSSGTAGGHGYTF. The CDR3 DNA reads as TGCGCCAGCAGCTCCGGGACAGCTGGGGGCCATGGCTACACCTTC.

V is TRBV6-2 or TRBV6-3 and J is TRBJ2-7, with TRBD1 identical over 7 bases. V was clipped by 6 bases and J by 4 bases; unmatched bases: 9. CDR3 length: 14 residues. Germline CDR1 MNHEY, CDR2 SVGEGT. The CDR3 reads CASRDPGQKYEQYF. The CDR3 nucleotides read TGTGCCAGCAGGGATCCGGGACAGAAATACGAGCAGTACTTC.

The chain recombines TRBV5-1 with TRBJ2-1, with TRBD1 identical over 8 bases. V shed 4 bases and J 8 bases; nucleotides not matched to a gene: 5. CDR3 length: 13 amino acids. CDR1 and CDR2 from the germline V gene are SGHRS and YFSETQ. For the CDR3, the DNA is TGCGCCAGCAGCGTGACAGGGGTACATGAGCAGTTCTTC. Translation: CASSVTGVHEQFF.

This clonotype was found a few times. The chain carries TRBV27 and TRBJ2-4; D call uncertain. V gave up 3 bases and J gave up 9 bases, with 18 bases separating them. Per germline, CDR1 MNHEY and CDR2 SMNVEV (reference sequence). This CDR3 has 15 residues. The chain's CDR3 is CASSFAGSGTAIQYF. In DNA, the CDR3 is TGTGCCAGCAGTTTTGCTGGCTCGGGTACTGCCATTCAGTACTTC.

This clonotype was detected only a few times. The V and J genes are TRBV20-1 and TRBJ2-1; 9 nucleotides match TRBD2. This CDR3 is built from 11 residues. Germline-derived CDR1 and CDR2 are DFQATT and SNEGSKA (reference sequence). The V gene end was trimmed by 2 bases and the J gene end by 13 bases; junction bases not matched to a gene: 3. The CDR3 sequence is CSARYSGGQFF. The DNA of the CDR3 is TGCAGTGCTAGATATAGCGGGGGACAGTTCTTC.

The chain joins TRBV4-1 to TRBJ2-4, with D possibly being TRBD2 (6 bases). Germline CDR1 MGHRA, CDR2 YSYEKL. CDR3 length: 14 residues. The V end was cut by 5 bases, the J end by 1 base, with 9 bases between. CDR3 DNA: TGCGCCAGCAGCGGGGCGGGGGCCAAAAACATTCAGTACTTC. This translates into CASSGAGAKNIQYF.

This clonotype was observed at least ten times. CDR3 nucleotides: TGTGCCAGTATTGGGAGCGTGGGTGGAGGCTATGGCTACACCTTC. It encodes CASIGSVGGGYGYTF. The V gene is TRBV27, the J gene TRBJ1-2; unclear D gene. The V end was cut by 9 bases, the J end by 4 bases, with 21 bases between. CDR1 and CDR2 from the germline V gene are MNHEY and SMNVEV (reference sequence). The CDR3 runs to 15 residues.

This clonotype showed up just a few times. The chain employs TRBV5-5 and TRBJ2-5; 9 nucleotides agree with TRBD1. The V segment lost 4 bases and the J segment 5 bases; nucleotides outside the gene matches: 6. The CDR3 is 14 amino acids. Germline lookup yields CDR1 SGHKS and CDR2 YYEKEE (reference sequence). The CDR3 loop reads CASSHRTGDETQYF. In DNA form, the CDR3 reads TGTGCCAGCAGCCACAGGACAGGGGACGAGACCCAGTACTTC. The full variable domain, its missing parts supplied by reference TRBV5-5 and TRBJ2-5, is DAGVTQSPTHLIKTRGQQVTLRCSPISGHKSVSWYQQVLGQGPQFIFQYYEKEERGRGNFPDRFSARQFPNYSSELNVNALLLGDSALYLCASSHRTGDETQYFGPGTRLLVL.

There are many counts of this clonotype. This chain uses TRBV20-1 with TRBJ1-1, with D possibly TRBD1 on 5 matching bases. Between the trimmed V and J ends, which lost 6 bases and 2 bases, there was a span of 16 bases. CDR3 size: 14 residues. Looked up from germline, CDR1 is DFQATT and CDR2 is SNEGSKA (reference sequence). The DNA for the CDR3 is TGCAGTGCGTACCCGGGACGGGCTAACACTGAAGCTTTCTTT. Translated: CSAYPGRANTEAFF.

This chain uses TRBV7-8 with TRBJ2-5, with unresolved D. The germline V gene encodes CDR1 SGHVS and CDR2 FQNEAQ. The CDR3 totals 12 residues. V was cut by 5 bases and J by 5 bases, with 9 bases left in between. CDR3 in amino acids: CASSPARETQYF. CDR3 nucleotides: TGTGCCAGCAGCCCGGCAAGGGAGACCCAGTACTTC.

Ten or more counts support this clonotype. The J gene is TRBJ1-1, the V gene TRBV7-9, with D possibly TRBD1 on 5 matching bases. This CDR3 region has 15 residues. V lost 5 bases, J lost 4 bases, and 17 bases lay in between. Germline CDR1 is SEHNR and CDR2 is FQNEAQ (reference sequence). The CDR3 nucleotides are TGTGCCAGCAGCCCCCCCGGAGCGGGGGGCACTGAAGCTTTCTTT. This sequence encodes CASSPPGAGGTEAFF.

A few counts support this clonotype. This chain links TRBV7-9 with TRBJ1-4, with a possible D match to TRBD1 (6 bases). V lost 5 bases and J 7 bases, leaving 17 bases between the germline ends. Germline V gene lookup returns CDR1 SEHNR and CDR2 FQNEAQ (reference sequence). This CDR3 has 15 residues. The CDR3, as DNA: TGTGCCAGCAGCCGCCAGGGGCCCGATGGTGAAAAACTGTTTTTT. Translated, it gives CASSRQGPDGEKLFF.

The chain has TRBV12-3 or TRBV12-4 and TRBJ1-1; TRBD1 might be the D (5 bases). Trimming pared 7 bases from V and 5 bases from J, leaving 17 bases between. CDR3 length: 14 amino acids. Here the CDR3 DNA reads TGTGCCAGCATGGGACCGGTGATTGAGACTGAAGCTTTCTTT. It encodes CASMGPVIETEAFF.

The chain has TRBV27 and TRBJ1-1, with D uncertain. Trimming cost V 0 bases and J 0 bases, with 8 bases left between them. The CDR3 consists of 15 residues. From germline, CDR1 is MNHEY and CDR2 SMNVEV (reference sequence). The CDR3 region is CASSLSRPLNTEAFF. The CDR3 nucleotides are TGTGCCAGCAGTTTATCAAGGCCGCTGAACACTGAAGCTTTCTTT.

This chain connects TRBV29-1 to TRBJ2-7, with 12 bases identical to TRBD2. The germline gives CDR1 SQVTM, CDR2 ANQGSEA. J lost 2 bases, V lost 4 bases, and 6 bases had no gene match. CDR3 size: 15 residues. CDR3 coding DNA: TGCAGCGTTGTAACTAGCGGGAGGTCGACCTACGAGCAGTACTTC. Its translation: CSVVTSGRSTYEQYF.

This clonotype was counted only a few times. The chain couples TRBV20-1 to TRBJ2-1; D call uncertain. Germline V gene sequence: CDR1 DFQATT, CDR2 SNEGSKA (reference sequence). This CDR3 is 12 amino acids long. The V gene lost 4 bases and the J gene lost 5 bases, with 9 bases spanning the gap. CDR3 nucleotides: TGCAGTGCTAATAAGCAGCACAATGAGCAGTTCTTC. Protein sequence: CSANKQHNEQFF.

The CDR3 DNA reads TGTGCCAGCAGTCTCTATGGCAGGGGCTACTCCTACGAGCAGTACTTC. Translating it yields CASSLYGRGYSYEQYF. The chain is built from TRBV2 and TRBJ2-7; D is possibly TRBD1 (6 bases). The V gene lost 5 bases and the J gene lost 0 bases, with 17 bases spanning the gap. The germline gives CDR1 SNHLY, CDR2 FYNNEI. This CDR3 has 16 residues.

The CDR3 DNA is TGTGCCAGCAGCCGGGGGCAGATCTATGGCTACACCTTC. Residues: CASSRGQIYGYTF. The chain is built from TRBV7-2 and TRBJ1-2, with D perhaps matching TRBD1 (6 bases). V was trimmed by 5 bases and J by 4 bases, leaving 11 bases between them. Germline CDR1 is SGHTA and CDR2 is FQGNSA. The CDR3 loop spans 13 amino acids.

The genes are TRBV20-1 and TRBJ2-1; D is possibly TRBD1 or TRBD2 (5 bases each). The CDR3 covers 14 residues. Trimming took off 0 bases at V and 3 bases at J, with 9 bases between the two ends. Germline V gives CDR1 DFQATT, CDR2 SNEGSKA (reference sequence). The CDR3 sequence is CSARDRDGYNEQFF. Here the CDR3 DNA reads TGCAGTGCTAGAGACCGGGACGGCTACAATGAGCAGTTCTTC.

In its sample, this clonotype was seen a few times. This CDR3 is CASSIGGAGYNEQFF. The CDR3 DNA sequence: TGCGCCAGCAGCATCGGGGGGGCCGGCTACAATGAGCAGTTCTTC. The V gene is TRBV5-1, the J gene TRBJ2-1; 8 bases line up with TRBD2. The CDR3 covers 15 residues. V shed 4 bases, J shed 3 bases, and the junction held 6 bases outside the gene matches. In germline, CDR1 is SGHRS, CDR2 YFSETQ.

In this sample, this clonotype turned up many times. The CDR3 region is CSVAKGGPYNEQFF. CDR3 sequence (DNA): TGCAGCGTTGCAAAGGGAGGGCCCTACAATGAGCAGTTCTTC. The genes are TRBV29-1 and TRBJ2-1; 7 bases agree with TRBD2. After removal of 4 bases from V and 2 bases from J, the junction contained 5 bases not matched to a gene. From germline, CDR1 is SQVTM and CDR2 ANQGSEA. CDR3 size: 14 residues.

A few counts support this clonotype. The chain uses TRBV4-2 and TRBJ2-3; 11 nucleotides align to TRBD2. CDR1 is LGHNA, CDR2 YNFKEQ, per germline. Trimming at V came to 2 bases and at J to 3 bases, leaving 4 bases not matched to a gene. The CDR3 has 16 residues. Written as DNA, the CDR3 is TGTGCCAGCAGCCAAACAACTAGCGGGGGTACAGATACGCAGTATTTT. The encoded protein is CASSQTTSGGTDTQYF.